This entry lists 28 T cell receptor beta chains sequenced from one sample in a study of blood T cell repertoires in COVID-19. Profiling relied on immunoSEQ multiplex PCR, and the TCRdb table lists in-frame clones only, not all of them. The sample carries a few hundred thousand clones, around 81% recorded once. The sample consisted of peripheral blood. These receptors were taken from a woman aged 25 to 39 who had recovered from COVID-19.

The CDR3 DNA reads as TGTGCCAGCAGCTTAGCGCTAAGCGGGGCGAGCTCCTACGAGCAGTACTTC. The encoded protein is CASSLALSGASSYEQYF. The V gene is TRBV7-2, the J gene TRBJ2-7; 7 bases are a match to TRBD2. CDR1 is SGHTA, CDR2 FQGNSA, per germline. Germline trimming cut 0 bases from V and 0 bases from J; bases unmatched to any gene: 8. The CDR3 consists of 17 residues.

The genes are TRBV30 and TRBJ1-4; D remains unclear. Germline CDR1 reads GTSNPN; CDR2 reads SVGIG (reference sequence). This CDR3 comprises 15 residues. Trimming took off 1 base at V and 0 bases at J, with 9 bases between the two ends. CDR3: CAWSDNYATNEKLFF. The CDR3 DNA is TGTGCCTGGAGTGACAACTACGCAACTAATGAAAAACTGTTTTTT.

The J gene is TRBJ1-1, the V gene TRBV3-1 (or the pseudogene TRBV3-2); D call uncertain. The CDR3 runs 13 residues. V lost 4 bases and J lost 1, with 7 bases in between. Per germline, CDR1 LGHDT and CDR2 YNNKEL (reference sequence). CDR3 protein: CASSLPGNTEAFF. The DNA of the CDR3 is TGTGCCAGCAGCCTACCAGGGAACACTGAAGCTTTCTTT.

The chain carries TRBV7-9 and TRBJ1-2, with no clear D. Germline CDR1 SEHNR, CDR2 FQNEAQ (reference sequence). The CDR3 runs 14 residues. V dropped 5 bases and J dropped 5 bases, with 15 bases sitting between them. CDR3 in DNA: TGTGCCAGCAGCCTTGGGCCGGGGTGGTATGGCTACACCTTC. Translation gives CASSLGPGWYGYTF.

In its sample, this clone was seen a few times. The J gene is TRBJ2-1, the V gene TRBV28, with D perhaps TRBD1 (6 bases). This CDR3 has 18 amino acids. From germline, CDR1 is MDHEN and CDR2 SYDVKM. Trimming left V 1 base short and J 0 bases short, with 16 bases between. The CDR3 coding sequence is TGTGCCAGCAGTTTATCGACAGGTCTGGGGACCTCCTACAATGAGCAGTTCTTC. Translating gives CASSLSTGLGTSYNEQFF.

The chain joins TRBV10-3 to TRBJ2-1; no definite D call. CDR3 size: 11 residues. V lost 6 bases to trimming and J lost 8 bases, with 8 bases between them. Germline CDR1 reads ENHRY; CDR2 reads SYGVKD. The CDR3 protein is CAISPSDEQFF. CDR3 sequence (DNA): TGTGCCATCAGCCCCTCGGATGAGCAGTTCTTC.

The table lists this clone with a count of one. The J gene is TRBJ2-3, the V gene TRBV28; TRBD1 agrees at 9 bases. Germline V gene data show CDR1 as MDHEN and CDR2 as SYDVKM. This CDR3 is 14 amino acids long. Losses at the gene ends were 6 bases for V and 3 bases for J; bases not matched to a gene: 4. The CDR3 DNA sequence: TGTGCCAGCAGCTCCGGGACAGGGACAGATACGCAGTATTTT. Translation: CASSSGTGTDTQYF.

The chain combines TRBV4-1 with TRBJ2-7, with TRBD2 identical over 7 bases. This CDR3 has 17 amino acids. In germline, CDR1 is MGHRA, CDR2 YSYEKL. V shed 2 bases and J 0 bases; nucleotides not matched to a gene: 10. CDR3 protein: CASSQNAIAGLSYEQYF. The CDR3 coding sequence is TGCGCCAGCAGCCAAAATGCTATAGCGGGCCTCTCCTACGAGCAGTACTTC.

The chain uses TRBV7-3 and TRBJ2-2; 12 bases align to TRBD2. Germline assignment: CDR1 SGHTA and CDR2 FQGTGA. The junction had 2 bases not matched to a gene; V was cut back by 1 base and J by 2 bases. This CDR3 contains 17 residues. CDR3 protein: CASSLRGLAGNTGELFF. The CDR3 coding sequence is TGTGCCAGCAGCTTAAGGGGACTAGCGGGTAACACCGGGGAGCTGTTTTTT.

V is TRBV3-1 (or the pseudogene TRBV3-2) and J is TRBJ2-1; 7 nucleotides line up with TRBD2. Germline V lookup: CDR1 LGHDT, CDR2 YNNKEL (reference sequence). The CDR3 covers 15 residues. With 1 base clipped from V and 2 bases from J, the junction kept 2 bases outside the gene matches. This chain's CDR3 is CASSQGGSPYNEQFF. The CDR3 coding sequence is TGTGCCAGCAGCCAAGGCGGGAGTCCCTACAATGAGCAGTTCTTC.

The chain combines TRBV12-2 with TRBJ2-7; the D segment call TRBD2 is taken from the table without a DNA check. TRBV12-2 has pseudogene status. The CDR3 is made up of 15 amino acids. The CDR3 DNA reads as TGTGCAAGTCGACCAACTAGCGGGAGCTCCTACGAGCAGTACTTC. Its protein product is CASRPTSGSSYEQYF.

This clone was observed a single time. V and J are TRBV9 and TRBJ2-1, with TRBD2 matching over 15 bases. The trim removed 4 bases at V and 4 bases at J, leaving 3 bases unmatched. The CDR3 spans 16 residues. Germline V gene lookup returns CDR1 SGDLS and CDR2 YYNGEE. CDR3 sequence: CASSMGLAGGYNEQFF. DNA for the CDR3: TGTGCCAGCAGCATGGGACTAGCGGGAGGATACAATGAGCAGTTCTTC.

As DNA, the CDR3 is TGTGCCAGTAGCCCGACTAGCGGGAGGTTTATTTCCTACAATGAGCAGTTCTTC. This codes for CASSPTSGRFISYNEQFF. The chain uses TRBV19 and TRBJ2-1; 13 bases fit TRBD2. The CDR3 extends over 18 amino acids. CDR1 and CDR2 from the germline V gene are LNHDA and SQIVND (reference sequence). Trimming took 6 bases from V and 1 from J; bases not matched to a gene: 9.

This clone was picked up a small number of times. The chain has TRBV10-1 and TRBJ2-7; the match to TRBD1 covers 7 bases. From germline, CDR1 is WNHNN and CDR2 SYGVQD (reference sequence). The CDR3 is 15 residues long. The V and J ends lost 6 bases and 5 bases, in that order; junction bases with no gene match: 13. The CDR3 DNA reads TGCGCCAGCAGCCCCCTGACAGGGCCTAAGGACGAGCAGTACTTC. Protein sequence: CASSPLTGPKDEQYF.

The chain recombines TRBV19 with TRBJ1-2; D may be TRBD1 (5 bases). There are 14 residues in the CDR3. Germline V gene lookup returns CDR1 LNHDA and CDR2 SQIVND (reference sequence). V lost 0 bases and J lost 3, with 8 bases in between. CDR3 in amino acids: CASSIDLTDYGYTF. The CDR3 DNA follows: TGTGCCAGTAGTATAGATCTGACAGACTATGGCTACACCTTC. The complete variable domain, with remaining parts taken from reference TRBV19 and TRBJ1-2, reads DGGITQSPKYLFRKEGQNVTLSCEQNLNHDAMYWYRQDPGQGLRLIYYSQIVNDFQKGDIAEGYSVSREKKESFPLTVTSAQKNPTAFYLCASSIDLTDYGYTFGSGTRLTVV.

The CDR3 DNA is TGTGCCAGCAGCCTGGGACTAGCGGGGAGCTACGAGCAGTACTTC. This sequence encodes CASSLGLAGSYEQYF. The gene calls are TRBV11-3 and TRBJ2-7; 13 bases are shared with TRBD2. V was pared by 5 bases and J by 3 bases, with 4 bases of the junction left unmatched. CDR1 SGHNT and CDR2 YENEEA come from the germline V gene. The CDR3 runs 15 residues.

This sequence joins TRBV9 and TRBJ1-1, with unresolved D. Germline V gene lookup returns CDR1 SGDLS and CDR2 YYNGEE. This CDR3 comprises 14 residues. Trimming took 2 bases from V and 3 from J, leaving 11 bases between them. The CDR3 DNA is TGTGCCAGCAGCGTCAACAGCTATTACACTGAAGCTTTCTTT. Translation gives CASSVNSYYTEAFF.

The rearrangement links TRBV28 to TRBJ2-7; unclear D gene. V was cut by 3 bases and J by 0 bases, with 9 bases left in between. Germline values: CDR1 MDHEN, CDR2 SYDVKM. This CDR3 contains 14 residues. The DNA for the CDR3 is TGTGCCAGCAGTTTCGTGGGCAGCTCCTACGAGCAGTACTTC. Protein sequence: CASSFVGSSYEQYF.

This clone occurred a few times. This rearrangement joins TRBV4-2 to TRBJ2-7; 11 bases align to TRBD2. The CDR3 length is 15 residues. In germline, CDR1 is LGHNA, CDR2 YNFKEQ. The V segment lost 3 bases and the J segment 6 bases; nucleotides outside the gene matches: 7. In DNA, the CDR3 is TGTGCCAGCAGCCATCCGACTAGCGGGACCCTCGAGCAGTACTTC. It is translated as CASSHPTSGTLEQYF.

This sequence joins TRBV11-2 and TRBJ2-5; 11 bases align to TRBD2. Per germline, CDR1 SGHAT and CDR2 FQNNGV. V shed 1 base, J shed 5 bases, and the junction held 3 bases outside the gene matches. The CDR3 consists of 15 residues. The CDR3 region is CASSLASGRRETQYF. The CDR3 DNA follows: TGTGCCAGCAGCTTAGCTAGCGGGAGGCGGGAGACCCAGTACTTC.

The chain links TRBV25-1 to TRBJ2-7; D not certain. This CDR3 is built from 15 residues. CDR1 and CDR2 (germline): MGHDK, SYGVNS. V dropped 4 bases and J dropped 2 bases, with 15 bases sitting between them. CDR3 sequence (DNA): TGTGCCAGCAGTGTTGCCCCGGCGGCGACCTACGAGCAGTACTTC. It specifies CASSVAPAATYEQYF.

The rearrangement uses TRBV11-2 and TRBJ2-1; TRBD1 is a possible D gene (7 bases). V lost 4 bases, J lost 4 bases, and 20 bases lay in between. The CDR3 contains 17 residues. Germline V gene sequence: CDR1 SGHAT, CDR2 FQNNGV. The CDR3 sequence: CASSWDSKGAPYNEQFF. In DNA form, the CDR3 reads TGTGCCAGCAGCTGGGACTCCAAGGGGGCCCCTTACAATGAGCAGTTCTTC.

The chain joins TRBV5-4 to TRBJ2-5; perhaps TRBD2 as D (6 bases). V dropped 4 bases and J dropped 5 bases, with 15 bases sitting between them. The CDR3 totals 14 residues. CDR1 SGHNT and CDR2 YYREEE come from the germline V gene (reference sequence). The CDR3 region is CASSGSGGWETQYF. The CDR3 DNA follows: TGTGCCAGCAGCGGCAGTGGAGGGTGGGAGACCCAGTACTTC. The full variable domain, completed using reference TRBV5-4 and TRBJ2-5, is ETGVTQSPTHLIKTRGQQVTLRCSSQSGHNTVSWYQQALGQGPQFIFQYYREEENGRGNFPPRFSGLQFPNYSSELNVNALELDDSALYLCASSGSGGWETQYFGPGTRLLVL.

The chain recombines TRBV2 with TRBJ2-1; TRBD1 is a possible D gene (5 bases). CDR3 length: 17 amino acids. Deletions cut 2 bases from V and 3 bases from J, with 17 bases between. Germline V CDR1 and CDR2: SNHLY, FYNNEI. CDR3 DNA: TGTGCCAGCAGTGAATTAAGGGGCGGCGCCGACTACAATGAGCAGTTCTTC. Translating gives CASSELRGGADYNEQFF.

The chain employs TRBV6-5 and TRBJ2-1; D unresolved. The CDR3 loop spans 15 amino acids. The germline CDR1 and CDR2 sequences are MNHEY and SVGAGI. V lost 0 bases and J lost 0, with 6 bases in between. CDR3 protein: CASSYSPNSYNEQFF. CDR3 sequence (DNA): TGTGCCAGCAGTTACTCTCCCAACTCCTACAATGAGCAGTTCTTC.

The rearrangement joins TRBV5-1 to TRBJ2-3; 7 nucleotides agree with TRBD1. Looked up from germline, CDR1 is SGHRS and CDR2 is YFSETQ. After removal of 4 bases from V and 6 bases from J, the junction contained 2 bases not matched to a gene. The CDR3 is made up of 12 amino acids. DNA for the CDR3: TGCGCCAGCAGCACGACAGGGGATACGCAGTATTTT. Translated: CASSTTGDTQYF.

This chain joins TRBV27 and TRBJ2-2; 8 bases fit TRBD1. This CDR3 contains 15 residues. The J segment lost 5 bases and the V segment lost 2 bases, leaving 4 bases of the junction unmatched. The V gene's germline CDR1 is MNHEY and CDR2 SMNVEV (reference sequence). The CDR3, as DNA: TGTGCCAGCAGTTTAGTAACAGGGGGGACCGGGGAGCTGTTTTTT. The encoded protein is CASSLVTGGTGELFF.

A note on this clone: The junction does not match germline at one end; this may be a read error. The chain uses TRBV7-7 and TRBJ2-5; 9 bases align to TRBD2. The CDR3 length is 16 residues. The germline CDR1 and CDR2 sequences are SSHAT and FNYEAQ (reference sequence). CDR3 in amino acids: CASSPGGAGGAETQYF. CDR3 bases: TGTGCTAGCAGCCCAGGAGGCGCGGGAGGGGCAGAGACCCAGTACTTC.